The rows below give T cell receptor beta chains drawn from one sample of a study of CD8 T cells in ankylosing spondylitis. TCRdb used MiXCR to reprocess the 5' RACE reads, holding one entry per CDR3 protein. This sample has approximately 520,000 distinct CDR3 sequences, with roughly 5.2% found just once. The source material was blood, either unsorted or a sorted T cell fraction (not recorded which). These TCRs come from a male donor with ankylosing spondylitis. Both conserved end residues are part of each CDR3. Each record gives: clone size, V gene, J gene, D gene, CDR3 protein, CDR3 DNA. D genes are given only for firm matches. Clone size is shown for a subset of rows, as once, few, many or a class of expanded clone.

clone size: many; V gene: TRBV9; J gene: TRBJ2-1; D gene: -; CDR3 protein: CASSVASGTLSEQFF; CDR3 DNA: TGTGCCAGCAGCGTAGCTAGTGGGACCTTGAGTGAGCAGTTCTTC
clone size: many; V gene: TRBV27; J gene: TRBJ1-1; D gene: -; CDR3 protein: CASSSFGRMNTEAFF; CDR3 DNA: TGTGCCAGCAGTTCTTTCGGCAGAATGAACACTGAAGCTTTCTTT
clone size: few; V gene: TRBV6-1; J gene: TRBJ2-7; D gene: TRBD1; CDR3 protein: CASSGPRQGYYEQYF; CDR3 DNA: TGTGCCAGCAGTGGTCCGCGACAGGGATACTACGAGCAGTACTTC
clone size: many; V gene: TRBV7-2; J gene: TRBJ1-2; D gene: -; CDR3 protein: CASSTPRNYGYTF; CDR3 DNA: TGTGCCAGCAGCACCCCGAGGAACTATGGCTACACCTTC
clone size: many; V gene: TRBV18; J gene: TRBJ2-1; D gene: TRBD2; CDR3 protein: CASSPSGTSAYNEQFF; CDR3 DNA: TGTGCCAGCTCACCGTCCGGGACTAGCGCCTACAATGAGCAGTTCTTC
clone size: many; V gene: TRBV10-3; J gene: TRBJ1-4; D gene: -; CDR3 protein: CAISEGLAEKLFF; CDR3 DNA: TGTGCCATCAGTGAGGGGCTTGCGGAAAAACTGTTTTTT
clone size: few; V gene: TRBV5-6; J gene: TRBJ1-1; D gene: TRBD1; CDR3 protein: CASSLKTGIGTEAFF; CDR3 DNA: TGTGCCAGCAGCTTGAAGACAGGGATAGGGACTGAAGCTTTCTTT
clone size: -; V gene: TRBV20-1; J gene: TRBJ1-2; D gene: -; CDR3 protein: CSARDPGGYGYTF; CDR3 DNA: TGCAGTGCTAGAGATCCGGGGGGCTATGGCTACACCTTC
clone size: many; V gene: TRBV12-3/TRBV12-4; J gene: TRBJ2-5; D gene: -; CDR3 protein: CASTRGIQETQYF; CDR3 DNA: TGTGCCAGCACCCGCGGGATTCAAGAGACCCAGTACTTC
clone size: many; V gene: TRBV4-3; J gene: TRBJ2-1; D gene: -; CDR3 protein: CASSQDVRPNEQFF; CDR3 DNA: TGCGCCAGCAGCCAAGATGTACGGCCGAATGAGCAGTTCTTC
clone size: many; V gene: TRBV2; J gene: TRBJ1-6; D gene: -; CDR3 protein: CASSDNSPLHF; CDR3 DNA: TGTGCCAGCAGCGATAATTCACCCCTCCACTTT
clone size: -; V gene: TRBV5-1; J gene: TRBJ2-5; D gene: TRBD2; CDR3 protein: CASSRGTTIQETQYF; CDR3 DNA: TGCGCCAGCAGCCGCGGGACTACCATACAAGAGACCCAGTACTTC
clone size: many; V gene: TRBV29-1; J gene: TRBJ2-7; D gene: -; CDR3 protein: CSVLSGRDYEQYF; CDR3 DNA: TGCAGCGTCCTCTCGGGAAGGGATTACGAGCAGTACTTC
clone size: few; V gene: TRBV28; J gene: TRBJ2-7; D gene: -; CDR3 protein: CASSSGRFSSYEQYF; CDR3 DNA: TGTGCCAGCAGCTCGGGACGGTTCAGCTCCTACGAGCAGTACTTC
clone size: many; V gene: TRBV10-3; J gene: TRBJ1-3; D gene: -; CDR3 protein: CAISGSQGLGSGNTIYF; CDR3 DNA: TGTGCCATCAGTGGTTCCCAGGGTCTGGGGTCTGGAAACACCATATATTTT
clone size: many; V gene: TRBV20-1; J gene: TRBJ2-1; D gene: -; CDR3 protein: CSASSGVGDSYNEQFF; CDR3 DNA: TGCAGTGCTAGCTCGGGGGTAGGGGACTCCTACAATGAGCAGTTCTTC
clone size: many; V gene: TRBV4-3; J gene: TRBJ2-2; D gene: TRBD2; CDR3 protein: CASSLLRLAVAGELFF; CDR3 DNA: TGCGCCAGCAGCCTCCTGAGGCTAGCGGTAGCCGGGGAGCTGTTTTTT
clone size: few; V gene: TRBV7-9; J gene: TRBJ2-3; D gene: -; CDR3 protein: CASTVIRSAADTQYF; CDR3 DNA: TGTGCCAGCACCGTAATTAGGAGCGCCGCAGATACGCAGTATTTT
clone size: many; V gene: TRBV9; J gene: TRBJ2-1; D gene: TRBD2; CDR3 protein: CASSVLGGGEDEQFF; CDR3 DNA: TGTGCCAGCAGCGTACTCGGGGGGGGCGAGGATGAGCAGTTCTTC
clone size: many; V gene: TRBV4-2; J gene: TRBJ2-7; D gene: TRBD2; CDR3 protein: CASSQQLAAATYEQYF; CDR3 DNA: TGTGCCAGCAGCCAACAACTAGCGGCCGCAACCTACGAGCAGTACTTC
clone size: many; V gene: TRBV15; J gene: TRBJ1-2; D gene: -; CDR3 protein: CATSRVPDSYGYTF; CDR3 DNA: TGTGCCACCAGCAGAGTACCGGACAGCTATGGCTACACCTTC
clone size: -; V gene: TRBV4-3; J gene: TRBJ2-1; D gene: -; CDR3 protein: CASNPLSRGGHEQFF; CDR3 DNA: TGCGCCAGCAACCCCCTGAGCAGGGGGGGCCATGAGCAGTTCTTC
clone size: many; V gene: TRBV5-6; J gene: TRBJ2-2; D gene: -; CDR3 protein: CASSLGGTTGELFF; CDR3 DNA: TGTGCCAGCAGCTTGGGAGGGACCACCGGGGAGCTGTTTTTT
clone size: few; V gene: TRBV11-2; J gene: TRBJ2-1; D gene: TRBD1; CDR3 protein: CASSLTGIEQFF; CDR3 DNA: TGTGCCAGCAGCCTGACAGGGATTGAGCAGTTCTTC
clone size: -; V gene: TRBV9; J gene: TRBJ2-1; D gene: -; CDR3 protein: CASGAPKQFF; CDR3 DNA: TGTGCCTCAGGGGCCCCCAAGCAGTTCTTC
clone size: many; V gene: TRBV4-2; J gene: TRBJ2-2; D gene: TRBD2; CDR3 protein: CASSPRVAGYTGELFF; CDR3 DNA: TGTGCCAGCAGCCCCCGGGTAGCGGGATACACCGGGGAGCTGTTTTTT
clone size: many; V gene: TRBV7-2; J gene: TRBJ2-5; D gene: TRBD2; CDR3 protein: CASSIQAGGGETQYF; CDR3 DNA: TGTGCCAGCAGCATTCAAGCGGGAGGGGGGGAGACCCAGTACTTC
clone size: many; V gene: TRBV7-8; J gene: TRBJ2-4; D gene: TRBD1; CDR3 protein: CASSSNPGQGFGIQYF; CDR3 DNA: TGTGCCAGCAGCTCGAACCCGGGACAGGGGTTCGGCATTCAGTACTTC
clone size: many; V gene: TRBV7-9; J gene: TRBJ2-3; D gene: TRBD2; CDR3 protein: CASSQGGGSTDTQYF; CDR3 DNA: TGTGCCAGCAGTCAAGGCGGGGGGAGCACAGATACGCAGTATTTT
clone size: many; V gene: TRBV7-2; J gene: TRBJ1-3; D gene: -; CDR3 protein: CASSPLGLFSGNTIYF; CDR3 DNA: TGTGCCAGCAGCCCCCTGGGCCTCTTCTCTGGAAACACCATATATTTT
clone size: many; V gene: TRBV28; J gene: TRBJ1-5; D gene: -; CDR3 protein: CASSSSRRGPRSNQPQHF; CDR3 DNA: TGTGCCAGCAGTTCCTCAAGGAGGGGACCTCGTAGCAATCAGCCCCAGCATTTT
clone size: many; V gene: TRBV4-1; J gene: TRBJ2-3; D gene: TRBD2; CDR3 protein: CASSSLAGGPNADTQYF; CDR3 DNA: TGCGCCAGCAGCTCACTAGCGGGAGGGCCAAATGCAGATACGCAGTATTTT
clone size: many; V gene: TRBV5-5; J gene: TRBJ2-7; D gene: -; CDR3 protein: CASSLDGGIYEQYF; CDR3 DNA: TGTGCCAGCAGCTTGGATGGAGGAATCTACGAGCAGTACTTC
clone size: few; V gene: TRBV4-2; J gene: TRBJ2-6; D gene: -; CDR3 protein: CASSQDRGRRANVLTF; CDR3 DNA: TGTGCCAGCAGCCAAGATCGGGGGCGCAGGGCCAACGTCCTGACTTTC
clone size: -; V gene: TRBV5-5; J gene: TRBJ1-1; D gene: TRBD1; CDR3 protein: CASSPRGLGTEAFF; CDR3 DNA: TGTGCCAGCAGCCCCAGGGGGCTGGGGACTGAAGCTTTCTTT
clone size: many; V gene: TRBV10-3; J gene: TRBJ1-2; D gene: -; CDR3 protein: CAIRGNGYTF; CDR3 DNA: TGTGCCATCAGGGGGAATGGCTACACCTTC
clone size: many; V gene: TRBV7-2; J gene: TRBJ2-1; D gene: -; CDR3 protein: CASSYRGVLVGEQFF; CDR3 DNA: TGTGCCAGCAGCTACCGAGGGGTTCTTGTGGGTGAGCAGTTCTTC
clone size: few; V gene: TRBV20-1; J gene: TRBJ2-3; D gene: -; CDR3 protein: CSARALGRYTDTQYF; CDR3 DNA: TGCAGTGCTAGAGCCCTAGGCAGGTACACAGATACGCAGTATTTT
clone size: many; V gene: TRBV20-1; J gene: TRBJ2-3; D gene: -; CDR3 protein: CSAPVGDTQYF; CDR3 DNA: TGCAGTGCCCCCGTGGGAGATACGCAGTATTTT
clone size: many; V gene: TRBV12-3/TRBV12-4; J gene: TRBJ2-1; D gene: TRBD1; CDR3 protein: CASSSGRGLYNEQFF; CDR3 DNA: TGTGCCAGCAGTTCGGGCAGGGGGTTGTACAATGAGCAGTTCTTC
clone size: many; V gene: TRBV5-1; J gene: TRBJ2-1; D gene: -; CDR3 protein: CASRGRVGNEQFF; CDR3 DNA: TGCGCCAGCAGGGGTAGGGTTGGCAATGAGCAGTTCTTC
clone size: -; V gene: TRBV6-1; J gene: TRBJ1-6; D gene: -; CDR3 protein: CASRDRQSNQNSPLHF; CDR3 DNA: TGTGCCAGCAGGGATCGGCAGTCGAACCAAAATTCACCCCTCCACTTT
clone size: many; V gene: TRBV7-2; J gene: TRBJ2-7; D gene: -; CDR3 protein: CASSRTVNSYEQYF; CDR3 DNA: TGTGCCAGCAGCCGGACAGTGAATTCCTACGAGCAGTACTTC
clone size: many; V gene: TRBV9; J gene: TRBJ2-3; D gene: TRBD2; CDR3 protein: CASSSPGTSGRMTDTQYF; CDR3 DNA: TGTGCCAGCAGCTCCCCCGGGACTAGCGGGAGGATGACAGATACGCAGTATTTT
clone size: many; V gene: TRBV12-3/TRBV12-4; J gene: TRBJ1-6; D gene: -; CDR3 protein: CASRGVRSPLHF; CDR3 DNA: TGTGCCAGCAGGGGGGTCCGTTCACCCCTCCACTTT
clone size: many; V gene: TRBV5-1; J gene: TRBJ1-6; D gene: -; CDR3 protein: CASSTGRRDSPLHF; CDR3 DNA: TGCGCCAGCAGCACCGGACGGCGGGATTCACCCCTCCACTTT
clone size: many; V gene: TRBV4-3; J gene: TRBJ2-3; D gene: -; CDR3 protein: CASSQRAHPEDTQYF; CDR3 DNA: TGCGCCAGCAGCCAAAGGGCTCACCCGGAGGATACGCAGTATTTT
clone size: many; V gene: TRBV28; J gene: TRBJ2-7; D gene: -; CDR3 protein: CASQTGSGYEQYF; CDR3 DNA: TGTGCCAGTCAGACAGGTTCGGGCTACGAGCAGTACTTC
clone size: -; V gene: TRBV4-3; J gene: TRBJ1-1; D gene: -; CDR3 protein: CASSQDLGGSNTEAFF; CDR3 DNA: TGCGCCAGCAGCCAAGATCTCGGCGGCTCGAACACTGAAGCTTTCTTT
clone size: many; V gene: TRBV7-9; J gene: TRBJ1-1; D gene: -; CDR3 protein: CASSWATNTEAFF; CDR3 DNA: TGTGCCAGCAGCTGGGCGACGAACACTGAAGCTTTCTTT
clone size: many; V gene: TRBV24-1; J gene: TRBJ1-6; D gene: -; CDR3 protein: CATSDPGTPNSPLHF; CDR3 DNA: TGTGCCACCAGTGATCCGGGGACACCTAATTCACCCCTCCACTTT